This T cell receptor (beta chain) emerged from a study of tumor and adjacent non-tumor tissue in lung cancer. For the study at large: Stage I to III disease affected ten to eleven men and roughly five women aged roughly 30 to 80. Whole-study results and caveats: Patients with more diverse tumor TCRs had worse survival. Tumor tissue had significantly higher TCR diversity than normal lung.

This clonotype was detected a few times. Its antigen is as yet unknown. The CDR3 has 11 residues. Germline lookup yields CDR1 MGHDK and CDR2 SYGVNS. V gave up 10 bases and J gave up 9 bases; unmatched junction bases: 7. RNA was extracted from bulk tissue without any cell sorting. This non-tumor lung sample came from over 3 cm beyond the tumor edge. Donors were chemotherapy-naive, newly diagnosed lung cancer surgical patients in China, August–late 2014. TCRbeta libraries were built with three rounds of nested PCR, modified from ARM-PCR. MiXCR, run by TCRdb on the multiplex PCR reads, gives a single entry per CDR3 protein. Here the sample spans tens of thousands of distinct CDR3 sequences, less than 85% being singletons.

The receptor was derived from a man aged 65 to 85 with non-small cell lung cancer. This chain connects TRBV25-1 to TRBJ2-7; 9 bases align to TRBD1. The sequencing input was distant non-tumor lung tissue. The CDR3 DNA reads TGTGCCAAGGTACGGGGACAGGGGCAGTACTTC. This codes for CAKVRGQGQYF.